This T cell receptor (beta chain) originates from a study of blood T cells in healthy people across ages. Points from the study as a whole: Among T cells, TCR beta diversity per million cells dropped roughly linearly as age rose. Relative to aged donors, long-lived donors carried more naive CD4+ cells and displayed higher diversity. One million T cells yielded diversity estimates that were considered underestimates.

This clonotype has ten or more counts. The target antigen is unknown. Primers used in a second PCR of about 7 to 11 cycles were a sample-barcoded 5' primer and a J-beta primer mix. TCRdb reprocessed the 5' RACE reads with MiXCR, giving one entry per CDR3 protein. Of hundreds of thousands of distinct CDR3 sequences listed, 40% to 65% were seen once; the top ten hold approximately 15%. Germline lookup yields CDR1 KGHSH and CDR2 LQKENI. CDR3 length: 15 residues. Trimming removed 2 bases from V and 6 bases from J; junction bases left unmatched: 7. Sequenced sample: blood. The receptor's source is a woman of 80 years or more in good health. The chain is built from TRBV18 and TRBJ2-7; 10 bases match TRBD2. The CDR3 region has the DNA TGTGCCAGCTCACCAGCTGGGGCTAGCGGGAGCGAGCAGTACTTC. Translating it yields CASSPAGASGSEQYF.